The T cell receptor (beta chain) under discussion was sequenced for a study of T cells in Graves' hyperthyroidism and ophthalmopathy. With 8 bases removed from V and 5 bases from J, the gap between germline ends came to 13 bases. CDR3 length equals 12 residues. Germline CDR1 SNHLY, CDR2 FYNNEI. This clonotype was recorded at least ten times. What was amplified from RNA transcripts were TCR beta CDR3 regions. HTBI primers were used for first-round RT-PCR of the TCR CDR3. TCRdb re-called the multiplex PCR reads through MiXCR, storing one row per CDR3 protein. In the table there are about 420,000 distinct CDR3 sequences, roughly 14% of which are singletons.

The chain couples TRBV2 to TRBJ2-7, with a possible D match to TRBD2 (5 bases). This receptor was identified in a woman aged 18 to 35 with Graves' hyperthyroidism. The material sequenced was blood. The CDR3 spells CASLGPGNEQYF. CDR3 DNA sequence: TGTGCCAGCCTCGGTCCGGGGAACGAGCAGTACTTC.